The present TCR beta chain was sequenced within a study of regulatory dendritic cells for organ transplantation. The method was immunoSEQ multiplex PCR; TCRdb's version includes in-frame clones alone and lacks a portion of them. The sample lists 25,000 to 30,000 clones, 80% to 85% occurring once. J gave up 10 bases and V 5 bases, and 6 bases lay outside the gene matches. CDR3 length: 13 residues. CDR1 is SGHTA, CDR2 FQGTGA, per germline. Sequencing used naive CD4+ T cells from blood. This sample's subset: CD45RA+ naive T cells. The chain uses TRBV7-3 and TRBJ1-1; 11 bases line up with TRBD1. This clonotype was sampled from a human donor in good health. The CDR3 DNA reads TGTGCCAGCAGCCCAGGGACAGGGGGTAGAGCTTTCTTT. Encoded protein: CASSPGTGGRAFF.